These 7 T cell receptor beta chains originate from one sample sequenced in a study of blood T cell repertoires in COVID-19. Generated by immunoSEQ multiplex PCR, the TCRdb table keeps only in-frame clones and is missing some. The profile shows just over 250,000 clones, 88% of them singletons. Source material: peripheral blood. The receptors shown here come from a woman aged 70 to 79 with COVID-19, enrolled during active disease.

This clone has just one count. CDR3 nucleotides: TGTGCCAGCAGCTTATCAGACTCTGGAAACACCATATATTTT. Amino acid sequence: CASSLSDSGNTIYF. The J gene is TRBJ1-3, the V gene TRBV11-2; D not certain. Germline assignment: CDR1 SGHAT and CDR2 FQNNGV. The CDR3 is made up of 14 amino acids. V was shortened by 2 bases and J by 0 bases, with 5 bases between the two germline ends.

The genes are TRBV11-3 and TRBJ2-7; perhaps TRBD1 as D (7 bases). Germline loops: CDR1 SGHNT, CDR2 YENEEA. Trimming pared 1 base from V and 2 bases from J, leaving 18 bases between. This CDR3 has 17 amino acids. DNA of the CDR3: TGTGCCAGCAGCTTAGGGCTCAGGGGGGAGCGGACCTACGAGCAGTACTTC. This encodes CASSLGLRGERTYEQYF.

V usage is TRBV7-2 and J usage is TRBJ1-1; 9 nucleotides agree with TRBD1. This CDR3 comprises 16 residues. Per the germline V gene, CDR1 is SGHTA and CDR2 is FQGNSA. Losses at the gene ends were 11 bases for V and 0 bases for J; bases not matched to a gene: 13. In DNA, the CDR3 is TGTGCCGGGCGAACCGGGACAGGGCCCATGAACACTGAAGCTTTCTTT. This translates into CAGRTGTGPMNTEAFF.

V gene TRBV28 combines with J gene TRBJ2-3, with TRBD2 matching 14 bases. Germline CDR1 reads MDHEN; CDR2 reads SYDVKM. This CDR3 region has 19 residues. Trimming cost V 7 bases and J 0 bases; bases outside gene matches: 12. Written as DNA, the CDR3 is TGTGCCAGCACCTCGGGACTAGCGGGAGACCTATCTAGCACAGATACGCAGTATTTT. Encoded protein: CASTSGLAGDLSSTDTQYF.

The chain links TRBV6-5 to TRBJ1-1, with 9 bases identical to TRBD1. Per germline, CDR1 MNHEY and CDR2 SVGAGI. The ends lost 6 bases at V and 4 bases at J; junction bases unmatched: 6. The CDR3 covers 14 residues. The CDR3 bases are TGTGCCAGCAGACAGGGGGCGTCGGGCACTGAAGCTTTCTTT. The encoded protein is CASRQGASGTEAFF.

This clone was counted a few times. This chain joins TRBV27 and TRBJ2-7, with D hard to call. The germline V and J ends were trimmed by 5 bases and 4 bases, with 9 bases remaining between them. This CDR3 comprises 12 residues. Germline CDR1 is MNHEY and CDR2 is SMNVEV (reference sequence). The CDR3 loop reads CASSPSLYEQYF. CDR3 coding DNA: TGTGCCAGCAGTCCCTCGTTATACGAGCAGTACTTC.

The genes are TRBV19 and TRBJ2-1, with 9 bases fitting TRBD2. Germline V gene data show CDR1 as LNHDA and CDR2 as SQIVND (reference sequence). V lost 7 bases, J lost 4 bases, and 8 bases stayed unmatched. The CDR3 is 15 amino acids. Here the CDR3 reads CASIRAGGVYNEQFF. The CDR3 coding sequence is TGTGCCAGTATCCGAGCGGGAGGTGTATACAATGAGCAGTTCTTC.